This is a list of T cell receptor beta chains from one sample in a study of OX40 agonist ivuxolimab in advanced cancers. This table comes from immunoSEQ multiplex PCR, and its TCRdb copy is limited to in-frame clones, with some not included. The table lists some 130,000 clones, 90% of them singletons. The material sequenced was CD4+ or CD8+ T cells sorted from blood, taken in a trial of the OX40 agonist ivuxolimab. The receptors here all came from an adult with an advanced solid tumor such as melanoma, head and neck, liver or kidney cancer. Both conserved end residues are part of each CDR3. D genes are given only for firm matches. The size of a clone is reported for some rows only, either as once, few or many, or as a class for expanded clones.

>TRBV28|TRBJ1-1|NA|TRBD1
TGTGCCAGCAACAAGAATACAGGGGGCAGGACTGAAGCTTTCTTT
CASNKNTGGRTEAFF
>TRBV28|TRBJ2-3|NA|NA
TGTGCCAGCAGTTTACTGGGAGAGGCAGATACGCAGTATTTT
CASSLLGEADTQYF
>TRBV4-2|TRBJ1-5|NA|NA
TGTGCCAGCAGCCAAGATCGAGGGGAGCCCCAGCATTTT
CASSQDRGEPQHF
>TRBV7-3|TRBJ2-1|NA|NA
TGTGCCAGCAGCTTAGCTAGATACAATGAGCAGTTCTTC
CASSLARYNEQFF
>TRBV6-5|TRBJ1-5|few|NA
TGTGCCAGCCGTTACGGGACCGCGGAAGGACCCCAGCATTTT
CASRYGTAEGPQHF
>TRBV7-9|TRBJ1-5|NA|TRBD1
TGTGCCAGCAGCTTAGGGGACAGAACACAGCCCCAGCATTTT
CASSLGDRTQPQHF
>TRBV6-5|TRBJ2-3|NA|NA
TGTGCCAGCAGTTTAAGGTGGGATACGCAGTATTTT
CASSLRWDTQYF
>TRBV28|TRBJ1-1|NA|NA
TGTGCCAGCAGCACAATTATCAGACCGCAGGATAACACTGAAGCTTTCTTT
CASSTIIRPQDNTEAFF
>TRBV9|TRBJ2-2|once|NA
TGTGCCAGCAGCGTAGAAGTGGCGGGAAACACCGGGGAGCTGTTTTTT
CASSVEVAGNTGELFF
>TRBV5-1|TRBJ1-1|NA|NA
TGCGCCAGCAGCGTTACCAGGGGTGAAGCTTTCTTT
CASSVTRGEAFF
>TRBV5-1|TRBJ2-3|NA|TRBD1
TGCGCCAGCACGACAGGGGTGATGATAGATACGCAGTATTTT
CASTTGVMIDTQYF
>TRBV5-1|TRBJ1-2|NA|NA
TGCGCCAGCAGCTTATCCGGGCCGGGCTACACCTTC
CASSLSGPGYTF
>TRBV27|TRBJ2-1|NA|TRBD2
TGTGCCAGCAGTTTATCGTATAGCGGGGTTTACAATGAGCAGTTCTTC
CASSLSYSGVYNEQFF
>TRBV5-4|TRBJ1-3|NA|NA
TGTGCCAGCAGCTCCGCAGGCCCAGAGCCCTCTGGAAACACCATATATTTT
CASSSAGPEPSGNTIYF
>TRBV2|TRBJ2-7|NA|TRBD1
TGTGCCAGCGGACGGGGGACAGGGGTATTCGAGCAGTACTTC
CASGRGTGVFEQYF
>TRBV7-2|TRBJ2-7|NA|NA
TGTGCCAGCAGCTCGGGGGTCACCTCCTACGAGCAGTACTTC
CASSSGVTSYEQYF
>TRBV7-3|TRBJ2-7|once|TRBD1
TGTGCCAGCAGCCAAGGGACAGGGCCTAACCCCTACGAGCAGTACTTC
CASSQGTGPNPYEQYF
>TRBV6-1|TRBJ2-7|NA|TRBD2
TGTGCCAGCAGTGCCCCCCCCGGACTAGTTCTGCACGAGCAGTACTTC
CASSAPPGLVLHEQYF
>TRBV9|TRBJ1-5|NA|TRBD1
TGTGCCAGCAGCGCGGAACAGGGGGGGCAGCCCCAGCATTTT
CASSAEQGGQPQHF
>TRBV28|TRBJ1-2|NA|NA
TGTGCCAGCATCAGGTCGGAAAACTATGGCTACACCTTC
CASIRSENYGYTF
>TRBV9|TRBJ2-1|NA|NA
TGTGCCAGCAGCGTAGGAGTAGCTCCGAATGAGCAGTTCTTC
CASSVGVAPNEQFF
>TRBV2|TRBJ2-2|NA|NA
TGTGCCAGCAGTGGTAGCGGATCAAACACCGGGGAGCTGTTTTTT
CASSGSGSNTGELFF
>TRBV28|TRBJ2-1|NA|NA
TGTGCCAGCAGTTTAGCACAGCTAGCGACGAATGAGCAGTTCTTC
CASSLAQLATNEQFF
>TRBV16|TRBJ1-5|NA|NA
TGTGCCAGCAGCCAATCACGACAGCCCCAGCATTTT
CASSQSRQPQHF
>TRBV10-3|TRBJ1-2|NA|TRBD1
TGTGCCGTTACCAGGGGGCCGGATGGCTACACCTTC
CAVTRGPDGYTF
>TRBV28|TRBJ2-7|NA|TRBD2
TGTGCCAGCAGTTTAGACGGGGGGGGATCCTACGAGCAGTACTTC
CASSLDGGGSYEQYF
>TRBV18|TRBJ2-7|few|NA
TGTGCCAGCTCACCAGGGCAGAGCGAGCAGTACTTC
CASSPGQSEQYF
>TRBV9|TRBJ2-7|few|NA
TGTGCCAGCAGCGTAGACGACCTCTCCTACGAGCAGTACTTC
CASSVDDLSYEQYF
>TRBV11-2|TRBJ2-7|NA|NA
TGTGCCAGCAGTAAACAGCTGGGTATTGGCTACGAGCAGTACTTC
CASSKQLGIGYEQYF
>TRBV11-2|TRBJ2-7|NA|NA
TGTGCCAGCAGCTTAGGCCGAGAGGACGAGCAGTACTTC
CASSLGREDEQYF
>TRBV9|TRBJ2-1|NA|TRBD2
TGTGCCAGCAGCGTAGAGGGTAGCGGGAGGCGCAATGAGCAGTTCTTC
CASSVEGSGRRNEQFF
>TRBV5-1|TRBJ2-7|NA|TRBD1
TGCGCCAGCAGCTCGGAAGGGACAGGTTTAGGTGAGCAGTACTTC
CASSSEGTGLGEQYF
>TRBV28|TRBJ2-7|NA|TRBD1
TGTGCCAGCAGGCGCGACGGACAGGGCAGCTCCTACGAGCAGTACTTC
CASRRDGQGSSYEQYF
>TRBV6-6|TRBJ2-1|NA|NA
TGTGCCAGCACTCCTGAGGTGGCGCATTACAATGAGCAGTTCTTC
CASTPEVAHYNEQFF
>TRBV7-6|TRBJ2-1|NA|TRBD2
TGTGCCAGCAGCCCGACTAGCGGGAGTCGGAATGAGCAGTTCTTC
CASSPTSGSRNEQFF
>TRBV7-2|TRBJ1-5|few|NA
TGTGCCAGCAGCTTATCGGGGAGGGGTGGTCAGCCCCAGCATTTT
CASSLSGRGGQPQHF
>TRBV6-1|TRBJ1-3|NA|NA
TGTGCCAGCAGCGGCGGACGACTAGGGCTGGACACCATATATTTT
CASSGGRLGLDTIYF
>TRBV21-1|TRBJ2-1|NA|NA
TGTGCCAGCACCATTCGGACAGGGGGCGTTTACAATGAGCAGTTCTTC
CASTIRTGGVYNEQFF
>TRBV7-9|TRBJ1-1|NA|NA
TGTGCCAGCAGCCAACAAATGAACACTGAAGCTTTCTTT
CASSQQMNTEAFF
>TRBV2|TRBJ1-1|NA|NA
TGTGCCAGCAGCGGCCGGGGGCCTACTGAAGCTTTCTTT
CASSGRGPTEAFF
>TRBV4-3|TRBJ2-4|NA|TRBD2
TGCGCCAGCAGCCAAGGGACTAGCGGGGGACGGCACATTCAGTACTTC
CASSQGTSGGRHIQYF
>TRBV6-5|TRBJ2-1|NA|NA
TGTGCCAGCAGTTCCCATGGCAATGAGCAGTTCTTC
CASSSHGNEQFF